This T cell receptor (beta chain) was identified in a study of high-grade serous ovarian cancer treatment subgroups. At the level of the study: Mean per sample: about 14,000 reads, 7,400 or so unique TCR beta rearrangements.

As to this clone: Its antigen remains unknown.

Clones were read by immunoSEQ multiplex PCR, and TCRdb kept only the in-frame ones, dropping some. Among roughly 7,600 clones listed, around 78% were seen once. The tumor samples were collected prior to definitive surgery or chemotherapy. Overall study findings and caveats: Tumors within one patient showed repertoire similarity of about 0.11 to 0.85. Only CDR3 was analyzed; CDR1 and CDR2 were not. Without spatial data, bulk sequencing limits insight into HGSC tumor diversity.

The sequencing sample was made of tumor tissue. The TCR sequence derives from a human donor with high-grade serous ovarian cancer.

The CDR3 DNA follows: TGCGCCAGCAGCCAAGATCGAGGGGCTCAGTTCTTC. Translation gives CASSQDRGAQFF. V and J are TRBV4-1 and TRBJ2-1, with D perhaps being TRBD1 or TRBD2 (5 bases each). The CDR3 is made up of 12 amino acids. Trimming left V 0 bases short and J 13 bases short, with 10 bases between. In germline, CDR1 is MGHRA, CDR2 YSYEKL.